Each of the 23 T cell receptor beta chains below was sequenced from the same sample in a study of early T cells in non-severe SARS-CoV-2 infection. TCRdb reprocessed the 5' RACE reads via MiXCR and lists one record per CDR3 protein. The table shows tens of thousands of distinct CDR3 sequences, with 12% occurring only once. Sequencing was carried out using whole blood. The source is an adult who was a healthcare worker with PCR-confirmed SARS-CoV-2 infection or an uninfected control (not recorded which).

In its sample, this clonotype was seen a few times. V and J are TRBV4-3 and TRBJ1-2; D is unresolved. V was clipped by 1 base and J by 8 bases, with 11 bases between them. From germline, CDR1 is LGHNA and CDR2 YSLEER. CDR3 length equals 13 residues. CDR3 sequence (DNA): TGCGCCAGCAGCCAAGTTGGCGAGGGAGGCTACACCTTC. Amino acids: CASSQVGEGGYTF.

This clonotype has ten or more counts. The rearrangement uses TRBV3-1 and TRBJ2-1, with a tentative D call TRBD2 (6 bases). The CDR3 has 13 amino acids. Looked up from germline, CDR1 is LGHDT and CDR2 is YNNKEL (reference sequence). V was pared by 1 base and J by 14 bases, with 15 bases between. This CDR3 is CASSQAGRGSEFF. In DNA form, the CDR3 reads TGTGCCAGCAGCCAAGCGGGGCGGGGTTCGGAGTTCTTC.

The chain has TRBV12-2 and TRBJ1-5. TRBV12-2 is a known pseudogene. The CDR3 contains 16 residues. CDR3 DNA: TGTGCAAGTCGCTTAGAGTGGGTTAGAGGGAGGAAGCCCCAGCATTTT. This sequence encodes CASRLEWVRGRKPQHF.

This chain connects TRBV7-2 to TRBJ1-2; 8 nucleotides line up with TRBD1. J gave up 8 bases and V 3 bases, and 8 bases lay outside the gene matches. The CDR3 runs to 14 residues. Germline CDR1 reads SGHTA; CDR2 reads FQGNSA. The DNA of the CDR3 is TGTGCCAGCAGCTTCGACAGGGGACAGCGGGGCTACACCTTC. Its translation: CASSFDRGQRGYTF.

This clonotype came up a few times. This chain's CDR3 is CASSPRSRGGEQFF. CDR3 bases: TGTGCCAGCAGCCCCCGCTCGCGGGGGGGTGAGCAGTTCTTC. The chain has TRBV3-1 and TRBJ2-1; 9 nucleotides match TRBD2. The germline V gene encodes CDR1 LGHDT and CDR2 YNNKEL (reference sequence). Germline trimming cut 4 bases from V and 9 bases from J; bases unmatched to any gene: 7. The CDR3 length is 14 residues.

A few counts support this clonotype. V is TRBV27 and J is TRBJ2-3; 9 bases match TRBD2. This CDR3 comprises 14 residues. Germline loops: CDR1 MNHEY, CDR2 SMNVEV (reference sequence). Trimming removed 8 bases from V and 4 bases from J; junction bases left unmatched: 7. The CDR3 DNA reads TGTGCCAGCGGGTTAGCGGGGGTCCCAGATACGCAGTATTTT. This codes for CASGLAGVPDTQYF.

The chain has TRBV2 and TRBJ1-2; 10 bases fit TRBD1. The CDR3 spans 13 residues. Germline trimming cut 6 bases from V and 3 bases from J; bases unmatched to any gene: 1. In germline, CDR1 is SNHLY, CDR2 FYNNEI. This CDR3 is CASRTGGHYGYTF. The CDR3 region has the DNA TGTGCCAGCAGGACAGGGGGCCACTATGGCTACACCTTC.

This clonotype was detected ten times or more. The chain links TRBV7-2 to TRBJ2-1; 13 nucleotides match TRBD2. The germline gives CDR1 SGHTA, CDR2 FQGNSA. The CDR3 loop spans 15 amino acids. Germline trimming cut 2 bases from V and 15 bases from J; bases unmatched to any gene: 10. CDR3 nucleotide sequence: TGTGCCAGCAGCTTACGTGGGACTAGCGGGAACGGAAGGTTCTTC. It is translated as CASSLRGTSGNGRFF. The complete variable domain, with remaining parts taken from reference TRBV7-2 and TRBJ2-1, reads GAGVSQSPSNKVTEKGKDVELRCDPISGHTALYWYRQSLGQGLEFLIYFQGNSAPDKSGLPSDRFSAERTGGSVSTLTIQRTQQEDSAVYLCASSLRGTSGNGRFFGPGTRLTVL.

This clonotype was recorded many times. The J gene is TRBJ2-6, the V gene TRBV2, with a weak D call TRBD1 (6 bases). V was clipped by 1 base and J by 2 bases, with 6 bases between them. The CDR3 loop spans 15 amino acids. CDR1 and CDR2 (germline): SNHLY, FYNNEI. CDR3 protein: CASSEDRAGANVLTF. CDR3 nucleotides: TGTGCCAGCAGTGAAGACAGGGCTGGGGCCAACGTCCTGACTTTC. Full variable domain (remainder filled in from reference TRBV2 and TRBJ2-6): EPEVTQTPSHQVTQMGQEVILRCVPISNHLYFYWYRQILGQKVEFLVSFYNNEISEKSEIFDDQFSVERPDGSNFTLKIRSTKLEDSAMYFCASSEDRAGANVLTFGAGSRLTVL.

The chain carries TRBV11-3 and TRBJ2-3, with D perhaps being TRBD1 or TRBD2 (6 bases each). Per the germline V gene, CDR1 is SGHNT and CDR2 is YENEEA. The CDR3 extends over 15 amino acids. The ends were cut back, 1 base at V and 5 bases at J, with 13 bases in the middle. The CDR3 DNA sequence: TGTGCCAGCAGCTTAGGGGGGGCGTTGGGAGATACGCAGTATTTT. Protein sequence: CASSLGGALGDTQYF.

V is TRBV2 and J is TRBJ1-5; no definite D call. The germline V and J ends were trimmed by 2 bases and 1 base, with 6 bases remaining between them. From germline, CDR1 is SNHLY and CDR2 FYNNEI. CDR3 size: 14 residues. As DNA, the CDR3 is TGTGCCAGCAGTGAAATCAGGAGCAATCAGCCCCAGCATTTT. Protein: CASSEIRSNQPQHF.

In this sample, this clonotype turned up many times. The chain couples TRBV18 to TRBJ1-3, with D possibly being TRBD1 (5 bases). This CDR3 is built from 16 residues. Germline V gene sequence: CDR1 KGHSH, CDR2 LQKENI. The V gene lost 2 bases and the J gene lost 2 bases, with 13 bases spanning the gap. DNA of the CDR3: TGTGCCAGCTCACCAACAGGATCGGTAACTGGAAACACCATATATTTT. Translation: CASSPTGSVTGNTIYF. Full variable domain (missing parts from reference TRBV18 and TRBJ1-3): NAGVMQNPRHLVRRRGQEARLRCSPMKGHSHVYWYRQLPEEGLKFMVYLQKENIIDESGMPKERFSAEFPKEGPSILRIQQVVRGDSAAYFCASSPTGSVTGNTIYFGEGSWLTVV.

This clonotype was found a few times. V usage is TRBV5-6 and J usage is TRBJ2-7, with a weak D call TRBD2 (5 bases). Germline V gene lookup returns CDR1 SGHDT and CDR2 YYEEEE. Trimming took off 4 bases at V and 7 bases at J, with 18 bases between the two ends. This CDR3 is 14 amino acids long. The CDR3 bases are TGTGCCAGCAGCCCAAGAGCGGAGTCGGGGGAGCAGTACTTC. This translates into CASSPRAESGEQYF.

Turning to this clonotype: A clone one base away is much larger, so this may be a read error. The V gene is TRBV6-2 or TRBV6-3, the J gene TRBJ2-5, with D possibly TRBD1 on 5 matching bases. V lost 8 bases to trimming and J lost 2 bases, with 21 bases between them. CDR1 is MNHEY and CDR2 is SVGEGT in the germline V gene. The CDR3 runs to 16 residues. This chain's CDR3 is CASLQMRRTPQETQYF. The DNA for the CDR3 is TGTGCCAGCCTACAGATGCGGCGGACACCTCAAGAGACCCAGTACTTC.

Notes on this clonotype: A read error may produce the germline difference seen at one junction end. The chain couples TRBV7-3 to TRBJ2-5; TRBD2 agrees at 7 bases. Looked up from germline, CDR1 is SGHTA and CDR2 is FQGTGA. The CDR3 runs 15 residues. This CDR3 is CASSSSGRGQGTQYF. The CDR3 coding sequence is TGTGCCAGCAGCTCTAGCGGCAGAGGACAAGGGACCCAGTACTTC.

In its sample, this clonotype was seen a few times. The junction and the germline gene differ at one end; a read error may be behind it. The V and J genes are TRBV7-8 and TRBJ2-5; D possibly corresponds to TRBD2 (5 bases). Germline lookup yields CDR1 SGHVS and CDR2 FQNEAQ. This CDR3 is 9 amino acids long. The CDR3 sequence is CATEAVTNF. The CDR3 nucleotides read TGTGCCACGGAGGCCGTGACGAACTTC.

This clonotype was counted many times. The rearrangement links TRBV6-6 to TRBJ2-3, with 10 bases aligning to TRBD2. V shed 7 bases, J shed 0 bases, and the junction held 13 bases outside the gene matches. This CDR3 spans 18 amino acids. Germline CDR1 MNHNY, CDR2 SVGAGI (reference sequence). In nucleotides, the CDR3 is TGTGCCAGCACTCGGCTAGCGGGGGAATCCACTAGCACAGATACGCAGTATTTT. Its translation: CASTRLAGESTSTDTQYF.

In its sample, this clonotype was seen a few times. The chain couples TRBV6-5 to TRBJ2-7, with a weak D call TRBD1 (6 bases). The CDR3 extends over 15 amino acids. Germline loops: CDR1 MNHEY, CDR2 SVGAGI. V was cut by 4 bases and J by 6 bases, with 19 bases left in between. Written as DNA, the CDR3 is TGTGCCAGCAGTTTCCTAGGGGGTACGACTTCCGAGCAGTACTTC. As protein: CASSFLGGTTSEQYF.

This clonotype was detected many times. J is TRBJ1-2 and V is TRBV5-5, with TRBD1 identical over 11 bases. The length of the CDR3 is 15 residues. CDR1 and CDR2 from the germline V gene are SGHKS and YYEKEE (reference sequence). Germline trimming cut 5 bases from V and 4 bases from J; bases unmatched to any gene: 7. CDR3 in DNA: TGTGCCAGCAGTCCCGGACAGGGGGCTGGCTATGGCTACACCTTC. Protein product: CASSPGQGAGYGYTF.

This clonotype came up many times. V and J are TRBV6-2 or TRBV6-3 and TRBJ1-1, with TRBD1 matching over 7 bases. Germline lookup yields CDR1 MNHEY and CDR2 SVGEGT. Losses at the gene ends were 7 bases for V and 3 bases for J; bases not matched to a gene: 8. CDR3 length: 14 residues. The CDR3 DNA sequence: TGTGCCAGCACCAGACAGGGATGGCACACTGAAGCTTTCTTT. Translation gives CASTRQGWHTEAFF.

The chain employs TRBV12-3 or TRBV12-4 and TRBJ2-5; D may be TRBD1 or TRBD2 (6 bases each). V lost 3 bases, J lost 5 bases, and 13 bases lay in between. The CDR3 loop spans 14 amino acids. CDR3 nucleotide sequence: TGTGCCAGCAGTTTTGGGGGGCCTACGGAGACCCAGTACTTC. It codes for CASSFGGPTETQYF.

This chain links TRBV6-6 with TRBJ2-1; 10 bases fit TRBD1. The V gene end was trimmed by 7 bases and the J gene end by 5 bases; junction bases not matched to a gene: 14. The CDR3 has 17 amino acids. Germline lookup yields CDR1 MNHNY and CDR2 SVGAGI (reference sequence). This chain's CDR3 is CASTISRTGTGDNEQFF. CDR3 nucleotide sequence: TGTGCCAGCACCATCAGCCGGACCGGGACAGGGGACAATGAGCAGTTCTTC.

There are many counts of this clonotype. Here the CDR3 reads CASSVVLAAQETQYF. The CDR3 nucleotides are TGTGCCAGCAGCGTAGTGCTGGCAGCCCAAGAGACCCAGTACTTC. The chain is built from TRBV9 and TRBJ2-5; D gene ambiguous. There are 15 residues in the CDR3. Deletions cut 0 bases from V and 1 base from J, with 10 bases between. Germline assignment: CDR1 SGDLS and CDR2 YYNGEE.